These 24 T cell receptor beta chains originate from one sample sequenced in a study of CD8 T cells in Susac syndrome. Random hexamers were used to reverse transcribe the RNA input (roughly 0.5 to 1 ug). TCRdb reprocessed the immunoSEQ multiplex PCR reads via MiXCR and lists one record per CDR3 protein. Of about 57,000 distinct CDR3 sequences listed, roughly 93% are singletons. The sequencing sample was made of CD8+ T cells from PBMCs. The receptor set was obtained from a human donor with multiple sclerosis.

The count of this clonotype is one. The chain employs TRBV7-9 and TRBJ2-7, with D tentatively TRBD2 (7 bases). CDR3 length: 14 residues. Trimming removed 6 bases at V and 4 bases at J, with 16 bases between. Germline V lookup: CDR1 SEHNR, CDR2 FQNEAQ (reference sequence). CDR3 protein: CASSLAGAQYEQYF. The CDR3 bases are TGTGCCAGCAGTCTGGCGGGGGCCCAATACGAGCAGTACTTC.

The gene calls are TRBV12-3 or TRBV12-4 and TRBJ1-2, with D uncertain. Trimming pared 4 bases from V and 6 bases from J, leaving 15 bases between. This CDR3 has 14 amino acids. CDR3: CASSSPGGVDGYTF. The CDR3 DNA is TGTGCCAGCAGTTCCCCCGGCGGGGTTGATGGCTACACCTTC.

This chain uses TRBV6-6 with TRBJ2-1; possibly TRBD1 for D (6 bases). From germline, CDR1 is MNHNY and CDR2 SVGAGI (reference sequence). There are 14 residues in the CDR3. Trimming removed 2 bases at V and 4 bases at J, with 9 bases between. CDR3 sequence (DNA): TGTGCCAGCAGTTACCAGACAGGATACAATGAGCAGTTCTTC. It codes for CASSYQTGYNEQFF.

This chain links TRBV7-6 with TRBJ2-1; D is unresolved. V gave up 1 base and J gave up 0 bases, with 4 bases separating them. Germline V gives CDR1 SGHVS, CDR2 FNYEAQ. This CDR3 is built from 14 residues. The CDR3: CASSLGGSYNEQFF. The CDR3 DNA is TGTGCCAGCAGCTTAGGGGGCTCCTACAATGAGCAGTTCTTC.

The chain carries TRBV3-1 and TRBJ1-1; TRBD1 agrees at 7 bases. V trimming: 1 base; J trimming: 1 base; junction bases outside the gene matches: 6. Germline V CDR1 and CDR2: LGHDT, YNNKEL (reference sequence). The CDR3 is made up of 16 amino acids. The CDR3, as DNA: TGTGCCAGCAGCCAAGGACAGGGAGTGGCGAACACTGAAGCTTTCTTT. Amino acid sequence: CASSQGQGVANTEAFF.

The rearrangement uses TRBV20-1 and TRBJ2-5; D is uncertain. Germline CDR1 and CDR2: DFQATT and SNEGSKA (reference sequence). V lost 2 bases to trimming and J lost 0 bases, with 7 bases between them. This CDR3 has 13 amino acids. CDR3 residues: CSARWTDQETQYF. The CDR3 DNA is TGCAGTGCTAGATGGACGGACCAAGAGACCCAGTACTTC.

The J gene is TRBJ2-7, the V gene TRBV30; TRBD1 agrees at 10 bases. Trimming took 3 bases from V and 0 from J; bases not matched to a gene: 2. The length of the CDR3 is 14 residues. Germline CDR1 is GTSNPN and CDR2 is SVGIG (reference sequence). The CDR3 loop reads CAWRDRGISYEQYF. CDR3 sequence (DNA): TGTGCCTGGAGGGACAGGGGGATCTCCTACGAGCAGTACTTC.

This clonotype was seen just once. V gene TRBV5-1 combines with J gene TRBJ2-7, with 7 bases that match TRBD1. The V and J ends lost 4 bases and 3 bases, in that order; junction bases with no gene match: 4. The germline V gene has CDR1 SGHRS and CDR2 YFSETQ. The CDR3 is 13 residues long. The CDR3, as DNA: TGCGCCAGCAGCGTGGGACAGAACTACGAGCAGTACTTC. It encodes CASSVGQNYEQYF.

This chain joins TRBV19 and TRBJ1-2; D is uncertain. Germline V gene lookup returns CDR1 LNHDA and CDR2 SQIVND (reference sequence). The CDR3 is made up of 15 amino acids. Trimming pared 2 bases from V and 4 bases from J, leaving 14 bases between. The CDR3: CASSILASMGYGYTF. CDR3 nucleotide sequence: TGTGCCAGTAGTATACTGGCATCGATGGGCTATGGCTACACCTTC.

The chain uses TRBV28 and TRBJ2-5; TRBD1 might be the D (6 bases). Germline-derived CDR1 and CDR2 are MDHEN and SYDVKM. V lost 4 bases to trimming and J lost 5 bases, with 14 bases between them. The CDR3 loop spans 14 amino acids. The CDR3 DNA follows: TGTGCCAGCAGTTATTGGCAGGGGACGGAGACCCAGTACTTC. Encoded protein: CASSYWQGTETQYF. Based on the CDR3 plus reference TRBV28 and TRBJ2-5, the full variable domain is DVKVTQSSRYLVKRTGEKVFLECVQDMDHENMFWYRQDPGLGLRLIYFSYDVKMKEKGDIPEGYSVSREKKERFSLILESASTNQTSMYLCASSYWQGTETQYFGPGTRLLVL.

In the case of this clonotype: The junction and the germline gene differ at one end; a read error may be behind it. The genes are TRBV9 and TRBJ2-1; 12 positions agree with TRBD1. The CDR3 length is 17 residues. CDR1 and CDR2 (germline): SGDLS, YYNGEE. The DNA of the CDR3 is TGTGCCAGCAGCTCAAGCTGGGACAGGGGGCACTACGATGAGCAGTTCTTC. Translated, it gives CASSSSWDRGHYDEQFF.

V is TRBV9 and J is TRBJ1-6; D uncertain. Germline V gene sequence: CDR1 SGDLS, CDR2 YYNGEE. The CDR3 totals 18 residues. Trimming stripped 0 bases from V and 0 bases from J, with 13 bases between. CDR3 residues: CASSVDKPSPSYNSPLHF. DNA of the CDR3: TGTGCCAGCAGCGTAGACAAGCCCAGCCCCTCCTATAATTCACCCCTCCACTTT.

The chain combines TRBV27 with TRBJ1-2, with TRBD1 identical over 9 bases. Germline CDR1 reads MNHEY; CDR2 reads SMNVEV (reference sequence). The CDR3 totals 15 residues. V lost 3 bases to trimming and J lost 7 bases; unmatched junction nucleotides: 9. CDR3 loop: CASSFSTGGLAGYTF. The CDR3 DNA follows: TGTGCCAGCAGTTTCTCCACAGGGGGCTTAGCTGGCTACACCTTC.

Details on this clonotype: The CDR3 carries no conserved terminal phenylalanine or tryptophan, so it likely arises from a read error. The rearrangement links TRBV5-8 to TRBJ1-6; no firm D call. The V gene's germline CDR1 is SGHTS and CDR2 YDEGEE. V was clipped by 0 bases and J by 16 bases, with 11 bases between them. The CDR3 extends over 12 amino acids. CDR3 sequence reads: CASSLDFRSLHL. The CDR3 DNA reads as TGTGCCAGCAGCTTGGATTTTCGTTCTCTCCACCTT.

The chain employs TRBV2 and TRBJ1-5, with a possible D match to TRBD1 (5 bases). CDR1 and CDR2 (germline): SNHLY, FYNNEI. Between the trimmed V and J ends, which lost 5 bases and 4 bases, there was a span of 15 bases. This CDR3 is 15 amino acids long. The CDR3 sequence is CASSRSATENQPQHF. CDR3 sequence (DNA): TGTGCCAGCAGTAGATCAGCGACAGAAAATCAGCCCCAGCATTTT.

The chain carries TRBV3-1 and TRBJ2-4; 8 bases agree with TRBD1. Germline assignment: CDR1 LGHDT and CDR2 YNNKEL (reference sequence). This CDR3 region has 18 residues. J gave up 8 bases and V 5 bases, and 20 bases lay outside the gene matches. This chain's CDR3 is CASSSTSTGGPLRDIQYF. CDR3 DNA: TGTGCCAGCAGCTCAACAAGTACAGGGGGACCCCTCAGGGACATTCAGTACTTC.

The chain has TRBV9 and TRBJ2-7; 7 nucleotides match TRBD1. Germline trimming cut 2 bases from V and 3 bases from J; bases unmatched to any gene: 5. The CDR3 covers 14 residues. Germline CDR1 reads SGDLS; CDR2 reads YYNGEE. The DNA for the CDR3 is TGTGCCAGCAGCGTTTCATGGACAGGCTACGAGCAGTACTTC. As protein: CASSVSWTGYEQYF.

The CDR3: CASSPGISSGANVLTF. The CDR3 bases are TGTGCCAGCAGCCCCGGGATCTCTTCTGGGGCCAACGTCCTGACTTTC. The genes are TRBV5-5 and TRBJ2-6, with a possible D match to TRBD2 (5 bases). V dropped 4 bases and J dropped 1 base, with 12 bases sitting between them. The germline gives CDR1 SGHKS, CDR2 YYEKEE (reference sequence). The CDR3 is made up of 16 amino acids.

V usage is TRBV9 and J usage is TRBJ1-3; 8 positions match TRBD1. The CDR3 runs 15 residues. Germline assignment: CDR1 SGDLS and CDR2 YYNGEE. V lost 3 bases to trimming and J lost 8 bases; unmatched junction nucleotides: 10. CDR3 amino acids: CASSAAGTGWDTIYF. The CDR3 nucleotides read TGTGCCAGCAGCGCTGCTGGGACAGGTTGGGACACCATATATTTT. Looking up the rest from reference TRBV9 and TRBJ1-3 gives the full variable domain: DSGVTQTPKHLITATGQRVTLRCSPRSGDLSVYWYQQSLDQGLQFLIQYYNGEERAKGNILERFSAQQFPDLHSELNLSSLELGDSALYFCASSAAGTGWDTIYFGEGSWLTVV.

The rearrangement joins TRBV6-6 to TRBJ2-7; the match to TRBD1 covers 9 bases. V dropped 5 bases and J dropped 7; count of bases not matched to a gene: 9. Germline values: CDR1 MNHNY, CDR2 SVGAGI (reference sequence). The CDR3 has 14 amino acids. The CDR3 region has the DNA TGTGCCAGCAGTCTGTCGACAGGGGGTAGTGAGCAGTACTTC. The encoded protein is CASSLSTGGSEQYF.

The chain links TRBV6-5 to TRBJ2-5, with 10 positions matching TRBD2. The length of the CDR3 is 12 residues. The germline V gene encodes CDR1 MNHEY and CDR2 SVGAGI. Trimming at V came to 9 bases and at J to 4 bases, leaving 2 bases not matched to a gene. DNA of the CDR3: TGTGCCAGTCGACTAGCGGGAGAGACCCAGTACTTC. It codes for CASRLAGETQYF.

The chain is built from TRBV19 and TRBJ1-5; D remains ambiguous. The ends were cut back, 6 bases at V and 1 base at J, with 13 bases in the middle. The CDR3 totals 15 residues. Germline V gene sequence: CDR1 LNHDA, CDR2 SQIVND (reference sequence). The CDR3: CASRGLVGSNQPQHF. For the CDR3, the DNA is TGTGCCAGTAGGGGGTTGGTTGGAAGCAATCAGCCCCAGCATTTT.

The chain uses TRBV4-3 and TRBJ2-1; tentatively, D is TRBD2 (5 bases). Trimming took off 1 base at V and 0 bases at J, with 19 bases between the two ends. The CDR3 runs to 19 residues. The germline V gene encodes CDR1 LGHNA and CDR2 YSLEER. Here the CDR3 reads CASSQALGGERSSYNEQFF. Here the CDR3 DNA reads TGCGCCAGCAGCCAAGCTCTAGGTGGGGAGCGGAGCTCCTACAATGAGCAGTTCTTC.

The V call is TRBV7-9, the J call TRBJ2-7; the match to TRBD1 covers 9 bases. The CDR3 length is 15 residues. V trimming: 2 bases; J trimming: 1 base; junction bases outside the gene matches: 3. Germline CDR1 and CDR2: SEHNR and FQNEAQ (reference sequence). Written as DNA, the CDR3 is TGTGCCAGCAGCTTACCGGACAGGGGTTCCTACGAGCAGTACTTC. This codes for CASSLPDRGSYEQYF.